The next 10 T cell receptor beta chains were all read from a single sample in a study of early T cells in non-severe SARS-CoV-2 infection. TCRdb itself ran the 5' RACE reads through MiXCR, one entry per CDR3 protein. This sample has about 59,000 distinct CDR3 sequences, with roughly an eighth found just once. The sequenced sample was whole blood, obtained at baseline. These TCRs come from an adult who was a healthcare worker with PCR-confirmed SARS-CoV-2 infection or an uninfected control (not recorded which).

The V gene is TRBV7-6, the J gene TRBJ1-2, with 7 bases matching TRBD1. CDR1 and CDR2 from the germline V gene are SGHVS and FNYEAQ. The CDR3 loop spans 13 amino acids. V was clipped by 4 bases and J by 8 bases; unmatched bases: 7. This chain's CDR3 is CASSSTGVKGYTF. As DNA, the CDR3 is TGTGCCAGCAGCTCCACAGGGGTAAAGGGCTACACCTTC.

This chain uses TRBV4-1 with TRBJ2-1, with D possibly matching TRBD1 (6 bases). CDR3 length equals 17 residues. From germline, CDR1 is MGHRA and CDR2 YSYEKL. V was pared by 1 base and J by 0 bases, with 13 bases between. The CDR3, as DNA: TGCGCCAGCAGCCAAGTTTTTGGGACATCCTCCTACAATGAGCAGTTCTTC. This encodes CASSQVFGTSSYNEQFF.

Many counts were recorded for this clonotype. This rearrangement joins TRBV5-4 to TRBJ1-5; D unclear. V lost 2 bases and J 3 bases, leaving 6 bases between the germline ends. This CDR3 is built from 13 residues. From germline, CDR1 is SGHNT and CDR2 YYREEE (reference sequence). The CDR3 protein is CASSLHPNQPQHF. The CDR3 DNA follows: TGTGCCAGCAGCTTACACCCCAATCAGCCCCAGCATTTT.

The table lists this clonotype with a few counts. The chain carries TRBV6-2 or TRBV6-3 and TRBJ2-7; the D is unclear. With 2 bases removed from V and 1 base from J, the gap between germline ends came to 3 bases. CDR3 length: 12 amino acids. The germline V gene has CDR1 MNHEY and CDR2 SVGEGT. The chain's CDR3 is CASSYESYEQYF. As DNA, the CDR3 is TGTGCCAGCAGTTACGAGTCCTACGAGCAGTACTTC.

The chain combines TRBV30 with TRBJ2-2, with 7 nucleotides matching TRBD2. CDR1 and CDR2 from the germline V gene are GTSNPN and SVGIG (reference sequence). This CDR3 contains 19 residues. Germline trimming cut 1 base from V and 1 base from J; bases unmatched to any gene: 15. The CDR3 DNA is TGTGCCTGGAGTGGGGTAGTGGGAGGGCCTAGTTGGAACACCGGGGAGCTGTTTTTT. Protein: CAWSGVVGGPSWNTGELFF.

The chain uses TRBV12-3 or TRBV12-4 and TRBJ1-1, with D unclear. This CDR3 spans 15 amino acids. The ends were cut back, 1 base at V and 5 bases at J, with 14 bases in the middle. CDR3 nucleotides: TGTGCCAGCAGTTTAGTCCAAGAAGGAACAACTGAAGCTTTCTTT. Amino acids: CASSLVQEGTTEAFF.

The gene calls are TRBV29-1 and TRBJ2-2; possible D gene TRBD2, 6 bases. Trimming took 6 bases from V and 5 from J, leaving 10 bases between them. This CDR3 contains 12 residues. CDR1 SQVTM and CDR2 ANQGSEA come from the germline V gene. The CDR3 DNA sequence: TGCAGCGTGGGGGACTCTACCGGGGAGCTGTTTTTT. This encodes CSVGDSTGELFF.

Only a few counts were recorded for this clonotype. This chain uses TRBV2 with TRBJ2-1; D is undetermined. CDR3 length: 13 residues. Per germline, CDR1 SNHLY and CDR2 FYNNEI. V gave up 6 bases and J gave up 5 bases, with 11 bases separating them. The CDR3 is CASRESPNNEQFF. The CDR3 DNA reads TGTGCCAGCAGGGAAAGTCCCAACAATGAGCAGTTCTTC.

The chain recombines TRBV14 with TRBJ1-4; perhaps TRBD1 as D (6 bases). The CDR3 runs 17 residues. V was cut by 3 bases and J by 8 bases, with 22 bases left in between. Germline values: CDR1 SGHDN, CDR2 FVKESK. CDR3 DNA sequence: TGTGCCAGCAGCCACCTTGGAGGGCCCCGCCAGGGGGAAAAACTGTTTTTT. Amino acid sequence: CASSHLGGPRQGEKLFF. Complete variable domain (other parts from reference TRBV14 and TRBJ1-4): EAGVTQFPSHSVIEKGQTVTLRCDPISGHDNLYWYRRVMGKEIKFLLHFVKESKQDESGMPNNRFLAERTGGTYSTLKVQPAELEDSGVYFCASSHLGGPRQGEKLFFGSGTQLSVL.

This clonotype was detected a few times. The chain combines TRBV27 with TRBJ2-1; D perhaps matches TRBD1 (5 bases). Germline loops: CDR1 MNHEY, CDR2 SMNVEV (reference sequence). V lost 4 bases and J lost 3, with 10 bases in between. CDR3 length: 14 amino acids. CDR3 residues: CASSSRQGYNEQFF. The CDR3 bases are TGTGCCAGCAGTTCCCGGCAGGGCTACAATGAGCAGTTCTTC.